This T cell receptor (beta chain) comes out of a study of sequential checkpoint blockade in melanoma. The wider study: Both treatment sequences were followed by maintenance nivolumab.

Trimming pared 8 bases from V and 1 base from J, leaving 11 bases between. The CDR3 covers 13 residues. Germline V gene lookup returns CDR1 MGHDK and CDR2 SYGVNS. Repertoires were generated with immunoSEQ multiplex PCR, while TCRdb's copy carries only in-frame clones and drops some. This sample has some 16,000 clones, with just under 95% found just once. Treatment given: randomized to nivolumab then ipilimumab (arm A) or the reverse (arm B). Sorted cells were live CD3+CD8+, lacking CD19 and CD56, from PBMCs. The TCR sequence derives from a human donor with melanoma. Material: CD8+ T cells sorted from blood (inferred from file names), obtained from a patient given nivolumab and ipilimumab in sequence. The V and J genes are TRBV25-1 and TRBJ1-1; tentatively, D is TRBD1 (6 bases). The CDR3 DNA reads as TGTGCCAGCGGGGGCGACGGGAACACTGAAGCTTTCTTT. This translates into CASGGDGNTEAFF.